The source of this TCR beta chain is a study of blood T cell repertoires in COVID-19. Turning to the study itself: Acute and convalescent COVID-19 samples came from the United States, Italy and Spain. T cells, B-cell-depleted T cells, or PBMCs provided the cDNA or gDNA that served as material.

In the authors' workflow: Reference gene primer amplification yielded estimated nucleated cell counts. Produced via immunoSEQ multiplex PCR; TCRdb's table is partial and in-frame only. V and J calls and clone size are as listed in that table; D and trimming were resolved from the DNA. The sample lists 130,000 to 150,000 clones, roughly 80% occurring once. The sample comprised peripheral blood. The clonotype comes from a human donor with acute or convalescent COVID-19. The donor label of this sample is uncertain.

CDR3 DNA sequence: TGTGCCAGCAGCTTACTCCGGGACAGACAGCAGCCCCAGCATTTT. Residues: CASSLLRDRQQPQHF. This chain connects TRBV5-6 to TRBJ1-5; 7 bases line up with TRBD1. V gave up 2 bases and J gave up 7 bases; unmatched junction bases: 9. The CDR3 has 15 residues. Germline CDR1 and CDR2: SGHDT and YYEEEE.